This T cell receptor (beta chain) was recovered during a study of blood T cells in healthy people across ages. The V end was cut by 4 bases, the J end by 1 base, with 20 bases between. Germline V lookup: CDR1 MNHEY, CDR2 SVGAGI. The CDR3 is 18 residues long. Alongside a J-beta primer mix, a sample-barcoded 5' primer served in a second PCR lasting about 6 to 11 cycles. TCRdb redid the calling of the 5' RACE reads with MiXCR, one entry per CDR3 protein. The sample lists approximately 900,000 distinct CDR3 sequences, roughly 28% occurring once. Another study also made use of these data, one on T cells of mothers and their children.

The source material was blood. This chain connects TRBV6-5 to TRBJ1-5; maybe TRBD1 (5 bases). This sequence originates from a middle-aged woman in good health. CDR3 region: CASSSTPKGKGSNQPQHF. In DNA, the CDR3 is TGTGCCAGCAGTTCAACCCCAAAGGGAAAGGGGAGCAATCAGCCCCAGCATTTT.